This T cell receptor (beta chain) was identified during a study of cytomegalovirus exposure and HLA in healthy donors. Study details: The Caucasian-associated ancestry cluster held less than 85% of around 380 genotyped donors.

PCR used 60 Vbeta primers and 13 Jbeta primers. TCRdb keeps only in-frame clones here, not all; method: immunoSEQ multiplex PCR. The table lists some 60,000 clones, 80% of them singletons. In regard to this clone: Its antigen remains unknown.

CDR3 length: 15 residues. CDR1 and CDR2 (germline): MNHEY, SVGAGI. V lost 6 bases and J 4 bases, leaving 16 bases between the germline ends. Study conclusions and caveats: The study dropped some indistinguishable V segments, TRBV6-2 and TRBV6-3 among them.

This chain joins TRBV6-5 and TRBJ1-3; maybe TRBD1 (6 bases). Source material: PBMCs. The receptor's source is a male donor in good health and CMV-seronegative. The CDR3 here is CASRIPTGPGNTIYF. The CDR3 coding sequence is TGTGCCAGCAGGATACCGACAGGACCGGGAAACACCATATATTTT.